This passage covers 28 T cell receptor beta chains from one sample sequenced in a study of tumor-infiltrating lymphocytes in primary liver carcinoma. cDNA specific to TCR beta was made from 500 ng of total RNA, with a constant-region primer employed for priming. TCR beta libraries came from three nested multiplex PCR rounds using slightly modified ARM-PCR. TRBV1-TRBV30 forward and Cbeta reverse primers drove the first two roughly 10-cycle rounds. TCRdb processed the multiplex PCR reads anew with MiXCR; each CDR3 protein has one entry. This sample has approximately 120,000 distinct CDR3 sequences; roughly three fifths occur once, and the top ten carry about 8%. From unsorted bulk tissue weighing about 17-30 mg, DNA and RNA were co-extracted. The material sequenced was liver tumor tissue from sampling region 3. As for subset: tumor region T3, left-lateral pole. The receptors derive from a woman aged 60-70 years with primary liver carcinoma and hepatitis B virus infection.

This clonotype was found many times. The genes are TRBV30 and TRBJ2-1, with 9 bases fitting TRBD2. CDR3 length: 15 residues. V lost 2 bases and J lost 6; bases outside the gene matches: 8. Looked up from germline, CDR1 is GTSNPN and CDR2 is SVGIG (reference sequence). The chain's CDR3 is CAWSSTSGLRNEQFF. The CDR3, as DNA: TGTGCCTGGAGTTCGACTAGCGGCCTGCGCAATGAGCAGTTCTTC.

The chain couples TRBV4-1 to TRBJ2-3; TRBD2 matches at 11 bases. Germline assignment: CDR1 MGHRA and CDR2 YSYEKL. The CDR3 contains 16 residues. In DNA form, the CDR3 reads TGCGTCGGCAGCCTTGGGACTAGCGGATACACAGATACGCAGTATTTT. This sequence encodes CVGSLGTSGYTDTQYF.

As to this clonotype: A much bigger clone sits one base away, suggesting this may be a read error. The J gene is TRBJ1-2, the V gene TRBV29-1; TRBD1 might be the D (5 bases). Germline CDR1 SQVTM, CDR2 ANQGSEA. The CDR3 length is 12 residues. The CDR3 nucleotides are TGCAGCGGGGGGATAGGGGACCTATCACCCGCCTTC. Its translation is CSGGIGDLSPAF.

The gene calls are TRBV9 and TRBJ1-1; no reliable D call. The germline CDR1 and CDR2 sequences are SGDLS and YYNGEE. The CDR3 extends over 14 amino acids. The V and J ends lost 4 bases and 1 base respectively, with 11 bases between them. The DNA for the CDR3 is TGTGCCAGCAGCCCCATAATGGCGAACACTGAAGCTTTCTTT. This gives the protein CASSPIMANTEAFF.

This clonotype was detected once. A read error is possible here, since a much larger clone lies one base away. This chain connects TRBV5-5 to TRBJ2-7; either TRBD1 or TRBD2 may fit D (5 bases each). This CDR3 contains 13 residues. The V and J ends lost 2 bases and 5 bases respectively, with 11 bases between them. Germline CDR1 SGHKS, CDR2 YYEKEE (reference sequence). CDR3 sequence reads: CASSFGTADEQYF. The CDR3 DNA sequence: TGTGCCAGCAGCTTCGGGACGGCGGACGAGCAGTACTTC.

On this clonotype: A read error is possible here, since a much larger clone lies one base away. The chain couples TRBV6-5 to TRBJ2-1; D is possibly TRBD2 (6 bases). The CDR3 is made up of 16 amino acids. With 4 bases removed from V and 5 bases from J, the gap between germline ends came to 18 bases. CDR1 is MNHEY and CDR2 is SVGAGI in the germline V gene. CDR3 sequence reads: CASSSAGLSPNNEQFF. Here the CDR3 DNA reads TGTGCCAGCAGTTCTGCGGGGCTTAGCCCCAACAATGAGCAGTTCTTC.

Turning to this clonotype: As the CDR3 is not closed by the conserved phenylalanine or tryptophan, this likely results from a read error. The rearrangement links TRBV29-1 to TRBJ2-1; perhaps D is TRBD1 or TRBD2 (5 bases each). Germline CDR1 SQVTM, CDR2 ANQGSEA. The CDR3 sequence is 12 residues long. The V end lost 5 bases, the J end lost 7 bases, and 12 bases lay between the germline ends. This chain's CDR3 is CSVTGLNNEQFL. Here the CDR3 DNA reads TGCAGCGTTACGGGGCTTAATAATGAGCAGTTCCTC.

The CDR3 bases are TGTGCCAGCAGCTCCCACGGGCGGGGGGTCACTGAAGCTTTCTTT. It is translated as CASSSHGRGVTEAFF. The chain recombines TRBV28 with TRBJ1-1; a possible D gene is TRBD1 (5 bases). The V end was cut by 6 bases, the J end by 4 bases, with 18 bases between. Germline lookup yields CDR1 MDHEN and CDR2 SYDVKM. This CDR3 spans 15 amino acids.

A note on this clonotype: Since a much larger clone is just one base distant, this may be a read error. This chain links TRBV12-3 or TRBV12-4 with TRBJ2-7; 9 bases align to TRBD2. The length of the CDR3 is 17 residues. The CDR3 DNA sequence: TGTGCCAGCAGCCCATGGAAGGCGGGAGGGCGTCACTACAAGCAGTACTTC. It encodes CASSPWKAGGRHYKQYF.

About this clonotype: This may be a read error, as it is one base from a much larger clone. V gene TRBV14 combines with J gene TRBJ2-3, with D unclear. CDR3 length: 12 amino acids. Per the germline V gene, CDR1 is SGHDN and CDR2 is FVKESK. V gave up 2 bases and J gave up 9 bases, with 9 bases separating them. CDR3 sequence (DNA): TGTGCCAGCAGCCAACCGGCTAGGACGCAGTATTTT. Its translation is CASSQPARTQYF. Supplemented by reference TRBV14 and TRBJ2-3, the full variable domain reads EAGVTQFPSHSVIEKGQTVTLRCDPISGHDNLYWYRRVMGKEIKFLLHFVKESKQDESGMPNNRFLAERTGGTYSTLKVQPAELEDSGVYFCASSQPARTQYFGPGTRLTVL.

A word on this clonotype: At one end the junction does not follow the germline gene, possibly because of a read error. The CDR3 nucleotides are TGTGCCAACAGTCTTACTAGCCCCCTATACAATGAGCAATTCTTC. The encoded protein is CANSLTSPLYNEQFF. The chain recombines TRBV6-2 or TRBV6-3 with TRBJ2-1; tentatively, D is TRBD2 (6 bases). The CDR3 is 15 residues long. Per the germline V gene, CDR1 is MNHEY and CDR2 is SVGEGT.

Regarding this clonotype: Its ends do not fully match the called genes, so a read error is possible. This rearrangement joins TRBV11-3 to TRBJ1-5; possibly TRBD1 for D (6 bases). Per germline, CDR1 SGHNT and CDR2 YENEEA. The CDR3 consists of 13 residues. The CDR3 sequence: CTSSPGQNQPQHF. DNA of the CDR3: TGTACCAGCAGCCCCGGACAGAATCAGCCCCAGCATTTT.

The CDR3 sequence is CASSSWITGSYEQYF. The DNA for the CDR3 is TGTGCCAGCAGCTCCTGGATAACGGGCTCCTACGAGCAGTACTTC. V and J are TRBV5-6 and TRBJ2-7; D is undetermined. V was cut by 3 bases and J by 0 bases, with 13 bases left in between. This CDR3 is 15 amino acids long. Per germline, CDR1 SGHDT and CDR2 YYEEEE.

The table lists this clonotype with a few counts. A much more abundant neighbour one base away suggests this may be a read error. The chain couples TRBV6-1 to TRBJ2-5; perhaps TRBD1 as D (5 bases). CDR3 length equals 14 residues. CDR1 is MNHNS, CDR2 SASEGT, per germline. The CDR3 nucleotides read TGTGCCGGCAGAGTTACAGGCACCGGAGAGACCCAGTACTTC. Its protein product is CAGRVTGTGETQYF.

Worth noting for this clonotype: One base away lies a much larger clone, so this may be a sequencing read error. The genes are TRBV13 and TRBJ2-3; 8 nucleotides align to TRBD1. The CDR3 length is 15 residues. The germline V gene has CDR1 PRHDT and CDR2 FYEKMQ (reference sequence). The CDR3 here is CASSLRQGSTNTLYF. In nucleotides, the CDR3 is TGTGCCAGCAGCTTAAGACAGGGGTCCACAAATACGCTGTATTTT.

This clonotype was observed a handful of times. This could be a read error, since a much larger clone is one nucleotide away. V usage is TRBV12-3 or TRBV12-4 and J usage is TRBJ1-4; 7 positions agree with TRBD1. This CDR3 has 14 amino acids. CDR3 region: CANSLRQGYEKLFF. CDR3 DNA sequence: TGTGCCAACAGTTTAAGACAGGGTTATGAAAAACTGTTTTTT.

This chain links TRBV29-1 with TRBJ1-1; no definite D call. This CDR3 is built from 13 residues. Trimming shortened V by 3 bases and J by 5 bases, and 13 bases separated the two germline ends. Germline-derived CDR1 and CDR2 are SQVTM and ANQGSEA. The CDR3, as DNA: TGCAGCGTTGAGGATCTCGGGAGTACTGAAGCTTTCTTT. Protein: CSVEDLGSTEAFF.

This clonotype appeared once. This may be a read error, as it is one base from a much larger clone. The chain is built from TRBV12-3 or TRBV12-4 and TRBJ1-1, with D possibly being TRBD1 (6 bases). This CDR3 region has 14 residues. CDR3 sequence (DNA): TGTGCCAGCAGAACTCAGGGGAGGAACACTGAAGCTCTCTTT. Encoded protein: CASRTQGRNTEALF.

The V gene is TRBV5-1, the J gene TRBJ1-1; D is ambiguous. Trimming removed 3 bases from V and 0 bases from J, with 6 bases in between. CDR3 size: 13 residues. Germline assignment: CDR1 SGHRS and CDR2 YFSETQ. The CDR3 sequence: CASSYALNTEAFF. DNA of the CDR3: TGCGCCAGCAGCTACGCACTGAACACTGAAGCTTTCTTT.

The V gene is TRBV11-2, the J gene TRBJ2-1, with a possible D match to TRBD1 (5 bases). V shed 3 bases and J shed 10 bases, with 13 bases lying between them. CDR1 SGHAT and CDR2 FQNNGV come from the germline V gene. The CDR3 is 13 amino acids. CDR3 bases: TGTGCCAGCAGCTTCGCTAGGGGTGAGGAGCAGTTCTTC. Its translation is CASSFARGEEQFF.

This clonotype was counted a few times. A read error is possible here, since a much larger clone lies one base away. The rearrangement uses TRBV12-3 or TRBV12-4 and TRBJ1-6; 11 bases map to TRBD1. CDR3 length: 16 amino acids. CDR3 coding DNA: TGTGCCAACAGTCAGGGACAGGGGGGCTTGAATTCACCCCTCCACTTT. It encodes CANSQGQGGLNSPLHF.

This chain connects TRBV28 to TRBJ2-1, with D perhaps TRBD2 (6 bases). V was cut by 8 bases and J by 4 bases, with 18 bases left in between. Germline values: CDR1 MDHEN, CDR2 SYDVKM. CDR3 length equals 15 residues. The DNA for the CDR3 is TGTGCCAGCCTTCCTGGGGGGTCCCGTTACAATGAGCAGTTCTTC. It codes for CASLPGGSRYNEQFF.

The J gene is TRBJ1-2, the V gene TRBV11-2; D unclear. The V gene lost 2 bases and the J gene lost 10 bases, with 8 bases spanning the gap. Germline values: CDR1 SGHAT, CDR2 FQNNGV. CDR3 length equals 11 residues. For the CDR3, the DNA is TGTGCCAGCAGCTTACGGAGGGACTACACCTTC. As protein: CASSLRRDYTF.

Points on this clonotype: At one end, the junction sequence differs from germline, possibly due to a read error. The CDR3 loop reads CTNSSYDEQFF. Here the CDR3 DNA reads TGTACCAACAGCTCCTACGATGAGCAGTTCTTC. The chain links TRBV11-2 to TRBJ2-1, with D unclear. Germline V CDR1 and CDR2: SGHAT, FQNNGV. The length of the CDR3 is 11 residues.

This clonotype occurred many times. The V gene is TRBV28, the J gene TRBJ2-1; perhaps D is TRBD1 or TRBD2 (6 bases each). This CDR3 has 17 residues. The V gene lost 7 bases and the J gene lost 3 bases, with 22 bases spanning the gap. The germline V gene has CDR1 MDHEN and CDR2 SYDVKM. As DNA, the CDR3 is TGTGCCAGCACACACAGGGCGGGGTCTATAGACTACAATGAGCAGTTCTTC. Its translation is CASTHRAGSIDYNEQFF.

The chain combines TRBV11-2 with TRBJ2-7; D might be TRBD2 (6 bases). Germline-derived CDR1 and CDR2 are SGHAT and FQNNGV. The ends were cut back, 7 bases at V and 0 bases at J, with 13 bases in the middle. The CDR3 extends over 14 amino acids. This chain's CDR3 is CASILPGGSYEQYF. CDR3 DNA sequence: TGTGCCAGCATACTTCCCGGGGGCTCCTACGAGCAGTACTTC.

The V gene is TRBV28, the J gene TRBJ2-5; 9 positions agree with TRBD2. V was clipped by 6 bases and J by 2 bases; unmatched bases: 10. From germline, CDR1 is MDHEN and CDR2 SYDVKM. CDR3 length equals 16 residues. For the CDR3, the DNA is TGTGCCAGCAGCCCGACACTAGCGGGCCGGCAAGAGACCCAGTACTTC. It yields the protein CASSPTLAGRQETQYF.

V and J are TRBV20-1 and TRBJ1-2, with TRBD1 as a possible D gene (5 bases). The germline V gene encodes CDR1 DFQATT and CDR2 SNEGSKA (reference sequence). The CDR3 has 11 amino acids. The CDR3 is CGGEPIGGYTF. The CDR3 region has the DNA TGCGGAGGGGAGCCTATCGGAGGCTACACCTTC.